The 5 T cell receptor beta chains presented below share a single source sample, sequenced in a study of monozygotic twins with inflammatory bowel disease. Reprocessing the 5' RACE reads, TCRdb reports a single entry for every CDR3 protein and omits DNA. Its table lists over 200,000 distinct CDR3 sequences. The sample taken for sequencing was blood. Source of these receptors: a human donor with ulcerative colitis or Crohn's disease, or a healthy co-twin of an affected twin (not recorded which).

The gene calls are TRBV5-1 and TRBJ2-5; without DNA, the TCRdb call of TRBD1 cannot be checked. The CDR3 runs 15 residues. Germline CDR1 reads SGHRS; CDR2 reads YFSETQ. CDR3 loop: CASSVRQGWGKTQYF.

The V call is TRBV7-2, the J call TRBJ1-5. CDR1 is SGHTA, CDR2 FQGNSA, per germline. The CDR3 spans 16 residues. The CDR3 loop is CASSLVAGAGGQPQHF.

The CDR3 is CASSVSGFGTYNEQFF. J is TRBJ2-1 and V is TRBV9. The CDR3 is made up of 16 amino acids. Per the germline V gene, CDR1 is SGDLS and CDR2 is YYNGEE.

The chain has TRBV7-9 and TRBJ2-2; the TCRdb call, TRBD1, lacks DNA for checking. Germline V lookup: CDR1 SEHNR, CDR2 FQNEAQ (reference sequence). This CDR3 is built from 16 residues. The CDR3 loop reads CASSGRGKKNTGELFF.

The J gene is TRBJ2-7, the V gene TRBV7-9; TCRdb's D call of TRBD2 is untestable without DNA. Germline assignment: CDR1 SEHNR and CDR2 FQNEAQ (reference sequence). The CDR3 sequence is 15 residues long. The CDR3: CASSSGLAGGYEQYF.